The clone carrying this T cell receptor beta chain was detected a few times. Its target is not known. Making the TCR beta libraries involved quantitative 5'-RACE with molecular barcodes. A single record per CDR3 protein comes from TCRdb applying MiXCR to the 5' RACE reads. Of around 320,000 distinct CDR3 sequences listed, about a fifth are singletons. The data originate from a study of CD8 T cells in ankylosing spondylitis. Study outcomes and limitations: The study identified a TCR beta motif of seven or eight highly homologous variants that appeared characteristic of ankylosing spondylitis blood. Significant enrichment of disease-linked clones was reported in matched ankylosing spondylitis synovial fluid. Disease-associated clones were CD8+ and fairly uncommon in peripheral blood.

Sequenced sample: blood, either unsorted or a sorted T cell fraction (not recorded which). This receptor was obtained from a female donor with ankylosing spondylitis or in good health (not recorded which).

The CDR3 region is CATSLRSYNSPLHF. DNA for the CDR3: TGTGCCACCAGCCTTCGATCCTATAATTCACCCCTCCACTTT. The gene calls are TRBV15 and TRBJ1-6; unclear D gene. The CDR3 is 14 amino acids. From germline, CDR1 is LNHNV and CDR2 YYDKDF (reference sequence). Trimming stripped 5 bases from V and 1 base from J, with 6 bases between.